This TCR beta chain was identified in a study of blood T cell repertoires in COVID-19. Some clones are missing from TCRdb's copy, which holds only in-frame ones; the method was immunoSEQ multiplex PCR. The table records approximately 200,000 clones, approximately 90% of them present only once. CDR3 length equals 13 residues. Germline V gene lookup returns CDR1 SQVTM and CDR2 ANQGSEA. V lost 3 bases to trimming and J lost 7 bases; unmatched junction nucleotides: 8. The sample taken for sequencing was PBMCs or T cells enriched from blood (not recorded which). The chain combines TRBV29-1 with TRBJ1-2, with 7 bases lining up with TRBD1. This clonotype was obtained from a woman younger than 30 in a cohort exposed to, infected with or recovered from COVID-19 (not recorded which). The CDR3 region is CSVEQGGMVGYTF. CDR3 DNA: TGCAGCGTTGAGCAGGGGGGAATGGTTGGCTACACCTTC.